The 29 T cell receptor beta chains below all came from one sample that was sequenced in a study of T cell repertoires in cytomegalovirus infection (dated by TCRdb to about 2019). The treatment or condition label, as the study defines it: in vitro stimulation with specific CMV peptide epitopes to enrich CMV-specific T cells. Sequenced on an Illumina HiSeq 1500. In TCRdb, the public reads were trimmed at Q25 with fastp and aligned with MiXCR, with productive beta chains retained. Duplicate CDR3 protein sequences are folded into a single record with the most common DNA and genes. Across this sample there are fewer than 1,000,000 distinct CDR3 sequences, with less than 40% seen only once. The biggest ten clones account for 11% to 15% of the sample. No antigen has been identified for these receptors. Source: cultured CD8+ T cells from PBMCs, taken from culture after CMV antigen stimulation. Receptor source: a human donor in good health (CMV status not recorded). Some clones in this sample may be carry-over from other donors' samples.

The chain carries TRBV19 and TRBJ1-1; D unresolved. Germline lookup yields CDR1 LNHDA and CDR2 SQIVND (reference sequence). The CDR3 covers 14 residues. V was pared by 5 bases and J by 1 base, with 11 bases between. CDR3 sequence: CASSARAPNTEAFF. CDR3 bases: TGTGCCAGTAGTGCCCGGGCCCCGAACACTGAAGCTTTCTTT.

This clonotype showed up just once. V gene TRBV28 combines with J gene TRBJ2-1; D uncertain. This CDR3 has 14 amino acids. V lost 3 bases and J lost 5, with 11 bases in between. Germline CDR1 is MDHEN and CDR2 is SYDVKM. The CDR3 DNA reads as TGTGCCAGCAGTTTGACGCCAGAGGACAATGAGCAGTTCTTC. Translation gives CASSLTPEDNEQFF.

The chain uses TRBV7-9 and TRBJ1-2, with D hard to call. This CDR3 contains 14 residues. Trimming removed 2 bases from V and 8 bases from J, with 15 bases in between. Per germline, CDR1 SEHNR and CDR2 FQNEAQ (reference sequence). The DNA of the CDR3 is TGTGCCAGCAGCTTATCTGCGGGTCTGGGGGGCTACACCTTC. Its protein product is CASSLSAGLGGYTF.

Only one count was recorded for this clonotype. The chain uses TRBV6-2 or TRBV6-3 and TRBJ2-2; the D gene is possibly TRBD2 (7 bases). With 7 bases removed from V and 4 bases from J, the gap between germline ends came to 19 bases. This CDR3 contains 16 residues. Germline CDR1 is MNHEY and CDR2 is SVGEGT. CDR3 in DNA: TGTGCCAGCACCTTACGGGGGGCACCAGTCACCGGGGAGCTGTTTTTT. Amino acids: CASTLRGAPVTGELFF.

This chain's CDR3 is CASTERDYTDTQYF. The CDR3 DNA reads TGTGCCAGCACCGAACGAGACTACACAGATACGCAGTATTTT. This chain links TRBV9 with TRBJ2-3, with a tentative D call TRBD2 (5 bases). Trimming pared 6 bases from V and 2 bases from J, leaving 13 bases between. Germline values: CDR1 SGDLS, CDR2 YYNGEE. CDR3 length: 14 residues.

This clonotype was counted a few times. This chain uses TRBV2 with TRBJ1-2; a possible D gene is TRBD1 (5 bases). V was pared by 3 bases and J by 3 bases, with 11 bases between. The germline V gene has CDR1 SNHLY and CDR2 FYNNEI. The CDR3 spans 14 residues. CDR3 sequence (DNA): TGTGCCAGCAGTGAGAGGGAGACAGACTATGGCTACACCTTC. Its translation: CASSERETDYGYTF. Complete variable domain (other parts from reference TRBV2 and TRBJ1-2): EPEVTQTPSHQVTQMGQEVILRCVPISNHLYFYWYRQILGQKVEFLVSFYNNEISEKSEIFDDQFSVERPDGSNFTLKIRSTKLEDSAMYFCASSERETDYGYTFGSGTRLTVV.

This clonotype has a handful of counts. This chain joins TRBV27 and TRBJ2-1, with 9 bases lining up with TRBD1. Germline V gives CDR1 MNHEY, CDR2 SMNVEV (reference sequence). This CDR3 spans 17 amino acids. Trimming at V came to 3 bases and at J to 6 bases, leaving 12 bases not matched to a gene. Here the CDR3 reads CASSLFFPGQGSNEQFF. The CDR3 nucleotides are TGTGCCAGCAGTTTGTTTTTTCCGGGACAGGGATCCAATGAGCAGTTCTTC.

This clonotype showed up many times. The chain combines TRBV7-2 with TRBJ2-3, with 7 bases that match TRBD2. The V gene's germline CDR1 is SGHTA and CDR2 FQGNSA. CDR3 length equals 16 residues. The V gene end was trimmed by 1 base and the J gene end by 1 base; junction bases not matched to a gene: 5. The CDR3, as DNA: TGTGCCAGCAGCTTAGATGCTAGCGGCCGCACAGATACGCAGTATTTT. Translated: CASSLDASGRTDTQYF.

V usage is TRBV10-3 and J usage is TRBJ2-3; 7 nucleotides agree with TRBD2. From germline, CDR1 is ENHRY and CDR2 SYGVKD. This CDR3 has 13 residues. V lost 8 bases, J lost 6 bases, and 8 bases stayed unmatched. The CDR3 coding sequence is TGTGCCATCCATCCCGGGGGGAGCGATACGCAGTATTTT. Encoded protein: CAIHPGGSDTQYF.

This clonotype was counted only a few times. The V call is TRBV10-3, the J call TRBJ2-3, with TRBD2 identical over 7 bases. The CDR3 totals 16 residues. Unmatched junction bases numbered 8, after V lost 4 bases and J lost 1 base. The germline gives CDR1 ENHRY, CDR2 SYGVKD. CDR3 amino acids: CAISGAERGGTDTQYF. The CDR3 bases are TGTGCCATCAGTGGGGCTGAGCGGGGTGGCACAGATACGCAGTATTTT.

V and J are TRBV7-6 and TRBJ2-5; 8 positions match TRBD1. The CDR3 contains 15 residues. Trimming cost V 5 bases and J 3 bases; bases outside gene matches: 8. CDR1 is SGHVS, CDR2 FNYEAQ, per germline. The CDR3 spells CASSAIRGLEETQYF. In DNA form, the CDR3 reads TGTGCCAGCAGCGCGATCAGGGGGCTAGAAGAGACCCAGTACTTC.

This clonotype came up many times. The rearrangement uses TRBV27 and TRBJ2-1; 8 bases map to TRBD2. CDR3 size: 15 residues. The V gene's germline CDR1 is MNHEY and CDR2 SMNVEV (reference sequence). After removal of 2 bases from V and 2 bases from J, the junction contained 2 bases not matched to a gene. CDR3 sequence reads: CASSLTGGTYNEQFF. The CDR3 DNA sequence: TGTGCCAGCAGTTTAACGGGGGGGACCTACAATGAGCAGTTCTTC.

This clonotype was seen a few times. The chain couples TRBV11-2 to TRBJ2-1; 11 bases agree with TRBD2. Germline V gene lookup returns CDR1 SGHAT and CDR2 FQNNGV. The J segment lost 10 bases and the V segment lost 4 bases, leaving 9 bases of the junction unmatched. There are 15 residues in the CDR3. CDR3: CASSSRSGGAEEQFF. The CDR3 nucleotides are TGTGCCAGCAGCTCCCGTAGCGGGGGGGCCGAAGAGCAGTTCTTC. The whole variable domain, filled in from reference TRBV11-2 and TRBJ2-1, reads EAGVAQSPRYKIIEKRQSVAFWCNPISGHATLYWYQQILGQGPKLLIQFQNNGVVDDSQLPKDRFSAERLKGVDSTLKIQPAKLEDSAVYLCASSSRSGGAEEQFFGPGTRLTVL.

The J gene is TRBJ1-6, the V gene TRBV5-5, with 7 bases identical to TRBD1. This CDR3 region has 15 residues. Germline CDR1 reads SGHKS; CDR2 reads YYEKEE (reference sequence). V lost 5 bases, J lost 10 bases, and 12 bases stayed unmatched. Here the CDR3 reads CASSRAGTVGSPLHF. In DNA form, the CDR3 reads TGTGCCAGCAGTCGCGCCGGGACAGTTGGCTCACCCCTCCACTTT.

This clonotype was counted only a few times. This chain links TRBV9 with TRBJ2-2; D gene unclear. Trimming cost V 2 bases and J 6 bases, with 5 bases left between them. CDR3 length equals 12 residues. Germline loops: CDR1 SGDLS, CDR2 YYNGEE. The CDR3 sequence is CASSVFPGELFF. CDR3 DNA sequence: TGTGCCAGCAGCGTGTTCCCCGGGGAGCTGTTTTTT.

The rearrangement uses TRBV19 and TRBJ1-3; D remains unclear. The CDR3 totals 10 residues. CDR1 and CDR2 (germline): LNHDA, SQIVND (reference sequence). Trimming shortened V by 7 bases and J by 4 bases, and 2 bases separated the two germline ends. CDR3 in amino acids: CASIGNTIYF. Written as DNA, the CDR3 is TGTGCCAGTATCGGAAACACCATATATTTT.

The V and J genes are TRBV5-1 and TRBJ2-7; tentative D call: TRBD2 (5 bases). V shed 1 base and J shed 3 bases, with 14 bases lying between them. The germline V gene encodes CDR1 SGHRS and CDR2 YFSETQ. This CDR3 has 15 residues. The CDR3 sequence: CASSLNGGAGYEQYF. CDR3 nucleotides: TGCGCCAGCAGCTTGAATGGAGGAGCTGGCTACGAGCAGTACTTC.

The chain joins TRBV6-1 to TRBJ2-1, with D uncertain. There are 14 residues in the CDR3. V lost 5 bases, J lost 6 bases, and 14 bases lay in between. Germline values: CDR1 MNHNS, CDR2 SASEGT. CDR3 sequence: CASSYVGACNEQFF. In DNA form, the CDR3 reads TGTGCCAGCAGTTATGTGGGTGCCTGCAATGAGCAGTTCTTC.

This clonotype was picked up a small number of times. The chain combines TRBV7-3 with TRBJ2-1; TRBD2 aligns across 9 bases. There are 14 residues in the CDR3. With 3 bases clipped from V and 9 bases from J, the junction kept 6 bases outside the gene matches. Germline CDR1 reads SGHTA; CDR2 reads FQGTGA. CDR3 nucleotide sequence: TGTGCCAGCAGCTTTGGCGGGGGGGCTAGTGAGCAGTTCTTC. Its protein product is CASSFGGGASEQFF.

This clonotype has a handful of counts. CDR3 amino acids: CASSLAWGLDTGELFF. The DNA for the CDR3 is TGTGCCAGCAGCTTGGCCTGGGGTTTGGACACCGGGGAGCTGTTTTTT. The chain links TRBV5-5 to TRBJ2-2, with D uncertain. With 0 bases removed from V and 3 bases from J, the gap between germline ends came to 12 bases. Germline CDR1 is SGHKS and CDR2 is YYEKEE (reference sequence). There are 16 residues in the CDR3. The full variable domain, completed using reference TRBV5-5 and TRBJ2-2, is DAGVTQSPTHLIKTRGQQVTLRCSPISGHKSVSWYQQVLGQGPQFIFQYYEKEERGRGNFPDRFSARQFPNYSSELNVNALLLGDSALYLCASSLAWGLDTGELFFGEGSRLTVL.

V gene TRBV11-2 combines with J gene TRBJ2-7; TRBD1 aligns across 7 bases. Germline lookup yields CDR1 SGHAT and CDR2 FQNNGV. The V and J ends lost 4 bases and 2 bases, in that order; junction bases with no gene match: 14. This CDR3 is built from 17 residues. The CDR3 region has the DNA TGTGCCAGCAGCTCACCGCTGACAGGGCACCTGACCTACGAGCAGTACTTC. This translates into CASSSPLTGHLTYEQYF.

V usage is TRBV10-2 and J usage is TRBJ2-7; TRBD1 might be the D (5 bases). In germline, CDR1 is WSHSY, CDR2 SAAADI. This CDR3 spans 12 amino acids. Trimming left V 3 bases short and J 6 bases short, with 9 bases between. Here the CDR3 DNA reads TGCGCCAGCAGTGATTCGACAGCCGAGCAGTACGTC. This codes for CASSDSTAEQYV.

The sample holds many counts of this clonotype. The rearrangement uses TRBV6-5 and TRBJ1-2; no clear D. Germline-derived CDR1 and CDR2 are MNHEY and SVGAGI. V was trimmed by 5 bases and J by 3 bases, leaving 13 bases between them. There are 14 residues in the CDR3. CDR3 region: CASSLSPVHYGYTF. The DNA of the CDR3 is TGTGCCAGCAGTCTTTCTCCGGTACACTATGGCTACACCTTC.

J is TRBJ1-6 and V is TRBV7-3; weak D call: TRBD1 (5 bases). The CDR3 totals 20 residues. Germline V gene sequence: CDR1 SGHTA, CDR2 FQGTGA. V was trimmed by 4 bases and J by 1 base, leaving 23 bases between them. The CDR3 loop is CASSSPGGFGVVSYNSPLHF. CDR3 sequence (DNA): TGTGCCAGCAGCTCCCCCGGGGGGTTTGGTGTTGTGTCCTATAATTCACCCCTCCACTTT.

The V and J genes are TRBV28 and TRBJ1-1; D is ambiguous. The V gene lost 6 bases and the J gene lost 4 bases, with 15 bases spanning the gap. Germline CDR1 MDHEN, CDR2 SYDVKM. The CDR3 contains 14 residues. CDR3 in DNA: TGTGCCAGCAGCCCCCCCCGCAGAAGCACTGAAGCTTTCTTT. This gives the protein CASSPPRRSTEAFF.

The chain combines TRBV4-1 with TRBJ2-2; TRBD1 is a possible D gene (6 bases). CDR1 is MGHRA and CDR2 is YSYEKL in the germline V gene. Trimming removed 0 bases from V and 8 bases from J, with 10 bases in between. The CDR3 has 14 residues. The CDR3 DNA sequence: TGCGCCAGCAGCCAAGATCAGGGGAGAGGGGAGCTGTTTTTT. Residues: CASSQDQGRGELFF.

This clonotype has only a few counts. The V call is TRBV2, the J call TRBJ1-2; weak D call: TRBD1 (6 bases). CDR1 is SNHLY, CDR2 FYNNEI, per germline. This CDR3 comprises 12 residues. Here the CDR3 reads CAWMGAGYGYTF. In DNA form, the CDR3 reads TGTGCTTGGATGGGGGCTGGGTATGGCTACACCTTC.

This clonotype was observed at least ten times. CDR3 loop: CASSPGPSTQYF. CDR3 nucleotide sequence: TGTGCCAGCAGCCCCGGGCCAAGTACGCAGTATTTT. J is TRBJ2-3 and V is TRBV7-6; no definite D call. CDR1 SGHVS and CDR2 FNYEAQ come from the germline V gene. Trimming took off 5 bases at V and 8 bases at J, with 11 bases between the two ends. The CDR3 has 12 amino acids.

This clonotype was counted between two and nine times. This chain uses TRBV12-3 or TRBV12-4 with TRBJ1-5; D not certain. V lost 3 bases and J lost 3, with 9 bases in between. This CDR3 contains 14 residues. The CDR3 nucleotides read TGTGCCAGCAGTTTCGGACTGTACAATCAGCCCCAGCATTTT. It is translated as CASSFGLYNQPQHF.